A selection of T cell receptor beta chains follows, all from one sample in a study of cytomegalovirus exposure and HLA in healthy donors. The table came from immunoSEQ multiplex PCR; TCRdb's copy has only in-frame clones and leaves some out. The table records about 240,000 clones, 75% to 90% of them present only once. Sequenced sample: PBMCs. The source is a woman aged 25 to 39 in good health and CMV-seropositive. Both conserved end residues are part of each CDR3. The D gene is left open where the match is weak. Expanded clones get a size class; other rows say once, few or many, or leave the size out.

-	TRBJ2-1	TRBD2	TRBV27	CASSLTTSGTGGYEQFF	TGTGCCAGCAGTTTAACGACTAGCGGGACCGGGGGATATGAGCAGTTCTTC
-	TRBJ2-3	TRBD2	TRBV27	CASSRGTSASTDTQYF	TGTGCCAGCAGCAGGGGGACTAGCGCGAGCACAGATACGCAGTATTTT
-	TRBJ1-1	-	TRBV7-9	CASSLALGTEAFF	TGTGCCAGCAGCTTAGCCCTCGGCACTGAAGCTTTCTTT
-	TRBJ1-2	TRBD1	TRBV7-2	CASSIRQGAGYTF	TGTGCCAGCAGCATCAGACAGGGGGCTGGCTACACCTTC
-	TRBJ1-2	-	TRBV6-5	CASRKKQGANYGYTF	TGTGCCAGCAGAAAAAAACAGGGAGCTAACTATGGCTACACCTTC
-	TRBJ2-1	TRBD1	TRBV6-5	CASSHGGQAYNEQFF	TGTGCCAGCAGTCACGGAGGACAGGCCTACAATGAGCAGTTCTTC
-	TRBJ2-5	TRBD2	TRBV5-5	CASCPTSGRVETQYF	TGTGCCAGCTGCCCGACTAGCGGGAGGGTGGAGACCCAGTACTTC
-	TRBJ1-2	-	TRBV5-1	CASSLGTLGDGYTF	TGCGCCAGCAGCTTGGGGACCTTAGGGGATGGCTACACCTTC
-	TRBJ1-2	-	TRBV5-1	CASSLEQPGIYGYTF	TGCGCCAGCAGCTTGGAACAGCCAGGGATCTATGGCTACACCTTC
-	TRBJ2-3	-	TRBV28	CASSAPTREVRDTQYF	TGTGCCAGCAGCGCGCCGACTAGGGAAGTAAGAGATACGCAGTATTTT
-	TRBJ2-1	TRBD2	TRBV27	CASNPSSGQPYNEQFF	TGTGCCAGCAATCCCTCTAGCGGCCAACCCTACAATGAGCAGTTCTTC
few	TRBJ2-1	TRBD2	TRBV5-4	CASSRTSGRALNNEQFF	TGTGCCAGCAGCCGGACTAGCGGGAGGGCACTGAACAATGAGCAGTTCTTC
-	TRBJ2-4	-	TRBV27	CASSAGVKNIQYF	TGTGCCAGCTCGGCCGGGGTCAAAAACATTCAGTACTTC
-	TRBJ2-7	TRBD2	TRBV5-4	CASSLGGREGLSFPYEQYF	TGTGCCAGCAGCTTGGGAGGGCGGGAGGGCCTTTCATTTCCCTACGAGCAGTACTTC
-	TRBJ2-2	-	TRBV5-1	CASSLREFRAGELFF	TGCGCCAGCAGCTTGAGGGAGTTTAGAGCCGGGGAGCTGTTTTTT
-	TRBJ2-5	-	TRBV5-1	CASSFDQETQYF	TGCGCCAGCAGCTTCGACCAAGAGACCCAGTACTTC
-	TRBJ2-3	TRBD1	TRBV5-1	CASSPDLQGAGTDTQYF	TGCGCCAGCAGCCCGGACTTACAGGGGGCGGGCACAGATACGCAGTATTTT
-	TRBJ2-7	TRBD2	TRBV6-6	CASSYVGTSGTGEQYF	TGTGCCAGCAGTTACGTAGGGACTAGCGGGACCGGCGAGCAGTACTTC
-	TRBJ2-1	-	TRBV6-4	CASSDRQGIGDEQFF	TGTGCCAGCAGTGACCGGCAGGGTATTGGTGATGAGCAGTTCTTC
-	TRBJ2-7	-	TRBV30	CAWSPRRLGEYEQYF	TGTGCCTGGAGCCCACGCAGGCTAGGGGAATACGAGCAGTACTTC
-	TRBJ2-7	-	TRBV7-2	CASSFGTDNEQYF	TGTGCCAGCAGCTTCGGGACTGACAACGAGCAGTACTTC
-	TRBJ1-2	-	TRBV11-3	CASSLDITGEDYGYTF	TGTGCCAGCAGCTTAGATATTACGGGAGAGGACTATGGCTACACCTTC
once	TRBJ2-5	TRBD2	TRBV5-1	CASSLELAGGVETQYF	TGCGCCAGCAGCTTGGAGCTAGCGGGAGGTGTAGAGACCCAGTACTTC
-	TRBJ2-3	-	TRBV5-1	CASSLYSSVGDTQYF	TGCGCCAGCAGCTTGTATTCTAGCGTTGGAGATACGCAGTATTTT
-	TRBJ2-1	TRBD2	TRBV9	CASSGLAGVNEQFF	TGTGCCAGCAGCGGACTAGCCGGGGTCAATGAGCAGTTCTTC
-	TRBJ2-1	-	TRBV5-3	CARSLESQAGRGNEQFF	TGTGCCAGAAGCTTGGAATCACAAGCGGGCCGAGGAAATGAGCAGTTCTTC
-	TRBJ2-7	TRBD2	TRBV6-5	CASNPSGRYEQYF	TGTGCCAGCAATCCTAGCGGGAGGTACGAGCAGTACTTC
few	TRBJ2-3	-	TRBV9	CASSVDGDNTDTQYF	TGTGCCAGCAGCGTAGATGGGGACAACACAGATACGCAGTATTTT
-	TRBJ1-3	-	TRBV11-2	CASSWDISGNTIYF	TGTGCCAGCAGCTGGGACATCTCTGGAAACACCATATATTTT
-	TRBJ2-7	TRBD2	TRBV10-3	CAIRERGDGDEQYF	TGTGCCATCAGGGAACGGGGGGACGGCGACGAGCAGTACTTC
-	TRBJ2-7	TRBD1	TRBV18	CASSPRTGDSYEQYF	TGTGCCAGCTCACCAAGGACAGGGGACAGCTACGAGCAGTACTTC
-	TRBJ1-2	TRBD1	TRBV27	CASRRQGALGYTF	TGTGCCAGCAGGCGACAGGGGGCTCTCGGCTACACCTTC
-	TRBJ2-5	-	TRBV30	CAWSVLSGGGETQYF	TGTGCCTGGAGTGTACTTAGCGGTGGGGGAGAGACCCAGTACTTC
-	TRBJ2-3	-	TRBV5-1	CASSLAGTDTQYF	TGCGCCAGCAGCTTGGCAGGCACAGATACGCAGTATTTT
-	TRBJ2-3	TRBD2	TRBV4-1	CASSLTLAWRDTQYF	TGCGCCAGCAGCCTCACACTAGCGTGGAGAGATACGCAGTATTTT
-	TRBJ2-7	-	TRBV11-2	CASSLDLDRSYEQYF	TGTGCCAGCAGCTTAGATCTAGACAGATCCTACGAGCAGTACTTC
-	TRBJ1-1	-	TRBV5-1	CASSLDPAEKNTEAFF	TGCGCCAGCAGCTTGGATCCTGCAGAAAAGAACACTGAAGCTTTCTTT
-	TRBJ1-2	-	TRBV28	CASSYGGSPGSYGYTF	TGTGCCAGCAGCTATGGTGGGAGCCCCGGATCCTATGGCTACACCTTC
-	TRBJ1-2	-	TRBV6-1	CASSESRDLYGYTF	TGTGCCAGCAGTGAATCGCGGGATTTATATGGCTACACCTTC
-	TRBJ1-2	TRBD1	TRBV27	CASSPTGVGYGYTF	TGTGCCAGCAGTCCGACAGGGGTGGGCTATGGCTACACCTTC
once	TRBJ2-3	TRBD2	TRBV7-9	CASSPGTRKREDTQYF	TGTGCCAGCAGCCCCGGGACTAGAAAAAGAGAAGATACGCAGTATTTT
once	TRBJ1-3	-	TRBV6-6	CASRWRESSGNTIYF	TGTGCCAGCCGCTGGCGGGAATCGTCTGGAAACACCATATATTTT
few	TRBJ1-1	-	TRBV30	CAWSPGMWTEAFF	TGTGCCTGGAGTCCAGGGATGTGGACTGAAGCTTTCTTT
-	TRBJ2-1	-	TRBV28	CATRGRNEQFF	TGTGCCACCAGGGGCCGGAATGAGCAGTTCTTC
-	TRBJ2-7	TRBD1	TRBV6-5	CASSQTGFGSYEQYF	TGTGCCAGCAGTCAGACAGGGTTTGGGTCCTACGAGCAGTACTTC
-	TRBJ1-2	-	TRBV30	CAWKWSQLLNYGYTF	TGTGCCTGGAAATGGAGTCAGCTACTTAACTATGGCTACACCTTC
few	TRBJ2-7	-	TRBV11-2	CASSSPGAWEQYF	TGTGCCAGCAGCTCCCCAGGGGCGTGGGAGCAGTACTTC
-	TRBJ2-7	TRBD2	TRBV19	CASSIAPSGSRYEQYF	TGTGCCAGTAGTATAGCCCCTAGCGGGAGTCGGTACGAGCAGTACTTC
few	TRBJ2-1	-	TRBV20-1	CSASSYEQFF	TGCAGTGCTAGTTCCTATGAGCAGTTCTTC
-	TRBJ1-5	-	TRBV19	CASSIGPYSNQPQHF	TGTGCCAGTAGTATAGGCCCCTATAGCAATCAGCCCCAGCATTTT
few	TRBJ1-1	-	TRBV2	CASRRDVSLKGFF	TGTGCCAGCAGGCGGGACGTTTCACTGAAGGGATTCTTT